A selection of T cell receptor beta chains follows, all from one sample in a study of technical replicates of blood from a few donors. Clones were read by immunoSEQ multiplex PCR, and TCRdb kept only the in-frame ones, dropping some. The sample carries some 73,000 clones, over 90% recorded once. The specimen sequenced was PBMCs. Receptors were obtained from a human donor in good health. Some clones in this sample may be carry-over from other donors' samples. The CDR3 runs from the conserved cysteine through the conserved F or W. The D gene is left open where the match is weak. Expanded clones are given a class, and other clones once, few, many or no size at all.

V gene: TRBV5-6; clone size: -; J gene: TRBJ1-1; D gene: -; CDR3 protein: CASSAGGGSVTEAFF; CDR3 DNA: TGTGCCAGCAGCGCGGGCGGGGGATCGGTCACTGAAGCTTTCTTT
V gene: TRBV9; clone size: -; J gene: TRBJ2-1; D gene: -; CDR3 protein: CASSPRRGNEQFF; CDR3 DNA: TGTGCCAGCAGCCCACGGCGAGGCAATGAGCAGTTCTTC
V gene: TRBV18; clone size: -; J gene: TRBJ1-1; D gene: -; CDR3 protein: CASSGAGVISTEAFF; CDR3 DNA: TGTGCCAGCTCAGGGGCTGGGGTTATTAGTACTGAAGCTTTCTTT
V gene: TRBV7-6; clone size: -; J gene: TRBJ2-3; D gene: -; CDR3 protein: CASSSPYRTDTQYF; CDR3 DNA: TGTGCCAGCAGCTCCCCGTACAGAACAGATACGCAGTATTTT
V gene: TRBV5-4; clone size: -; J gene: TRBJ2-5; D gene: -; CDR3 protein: CASSLGTGLAETQYF; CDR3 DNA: TGTGCCAGCAGCTTGGGTACTGGGCTAGCTGAGACCCAGTACTTC
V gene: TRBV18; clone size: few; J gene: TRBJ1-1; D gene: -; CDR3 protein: CASAPQMNTEAFF; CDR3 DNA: TGTGCCAGCGCCCCCCAGATGAACACTGAAGCTTTCTTT
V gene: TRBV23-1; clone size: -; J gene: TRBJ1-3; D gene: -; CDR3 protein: CASSQLLVRGLRGGNTIYF; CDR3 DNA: TGCGCCAGCAGTCAATTGTTGGTCAGGGGCCTTCGAGGTGGAAACACCATATATTTT
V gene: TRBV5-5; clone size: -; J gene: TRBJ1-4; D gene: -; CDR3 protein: CASSSNRRSEKLFF; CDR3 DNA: TGTGCCAGCAGCAGTAACAGGCGTAGTGAAAAACTGTTTTTT
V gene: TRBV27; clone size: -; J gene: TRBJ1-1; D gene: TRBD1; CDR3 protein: CASSFRIGTANTEAFF; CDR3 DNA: TGTGCCAGCAGTTTCAGGATCGGGACAGCGAACACTGAAGCTTTCTTT
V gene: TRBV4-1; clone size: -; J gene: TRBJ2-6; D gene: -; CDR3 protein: CASSQAGSGANVLTF; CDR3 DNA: TGCGCCAGCAGCCAAGCAGGGTCTGGGGCCAACGTCCTGACTTTC
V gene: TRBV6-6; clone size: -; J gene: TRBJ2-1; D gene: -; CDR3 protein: CASSYSSGNNEQFF; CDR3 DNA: TGTGCCAGCAGTTACTCGTCAGGGAACAATGAGCAGTTCTTC
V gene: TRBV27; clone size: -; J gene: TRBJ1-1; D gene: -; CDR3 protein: CASGRGTTEAFF; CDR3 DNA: TGTGCCAGCGGGAGGGGGACCACTGAAGCTTTCTTT
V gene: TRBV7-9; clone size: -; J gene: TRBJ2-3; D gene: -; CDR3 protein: CASSSRGTDTQYF; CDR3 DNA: TGTGCCAGCAGCTCCCGGGGCACAGATACGCAGTATTTT
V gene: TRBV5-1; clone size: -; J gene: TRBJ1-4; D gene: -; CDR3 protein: CASSPGHRTNEKLFF; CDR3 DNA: TGCGCCAGCAGCCCGGGACACCGAACTAATGAAAAACTGTTTTTT
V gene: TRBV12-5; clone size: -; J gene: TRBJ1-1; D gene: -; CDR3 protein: CASGLDKINTEAFF; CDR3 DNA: TGTGCTAGTGGTTTAGACAAAATAAACACTGAAGCTTTCTTT
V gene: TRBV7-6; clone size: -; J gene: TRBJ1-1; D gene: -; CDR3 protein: CASAGAETEAFF; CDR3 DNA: TGTGCCAGCGCTGGGGCCGAGACTGAAGCTTTCTTT
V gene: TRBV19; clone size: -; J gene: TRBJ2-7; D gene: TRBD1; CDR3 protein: CASNYQGAGEQYF; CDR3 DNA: TGTGCCAGCAACTACCAGGGGGCGGGCGAGCAGTACTTC
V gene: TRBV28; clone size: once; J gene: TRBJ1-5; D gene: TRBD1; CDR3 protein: CASSFRDRNQPQHF; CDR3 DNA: TGTGCCAGCAGTTTCCGGGACAGAAATCAGCCCCAGCATTTT
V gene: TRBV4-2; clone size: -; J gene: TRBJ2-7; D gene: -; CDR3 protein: CASSRERNSYEQYF; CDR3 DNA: TGTGCCAGCAGCCGCGAGCGGAACTCCTACGAGCAGTACTTC
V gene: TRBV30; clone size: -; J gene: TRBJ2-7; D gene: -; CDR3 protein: CAWSVRGRQGSHEQYF; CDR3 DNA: TGTGCCTGGAGTGTACGAGGTAGGCAGGGTAGTCACGAGCAGTACTTC
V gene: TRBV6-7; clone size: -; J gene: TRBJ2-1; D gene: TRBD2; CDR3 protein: CASSYKGLAGIYNEQFF; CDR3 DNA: TGTGCCAGCAGTTACAAAGGACTAGCGGGGATCTACAATGAGCAGTTCTTC
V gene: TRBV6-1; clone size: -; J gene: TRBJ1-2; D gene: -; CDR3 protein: CASSLTGLDYGYTF; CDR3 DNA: TGTGCCAGCAGCCTAACAGGGTTGGACTATGGCTACACCTTC
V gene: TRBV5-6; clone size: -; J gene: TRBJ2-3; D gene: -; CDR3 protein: CASSLRGPRTDTQYF; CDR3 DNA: TGTGCCAGCAGCTTGCGGGGTCCCCGCACAGATACGCAGTATTTT